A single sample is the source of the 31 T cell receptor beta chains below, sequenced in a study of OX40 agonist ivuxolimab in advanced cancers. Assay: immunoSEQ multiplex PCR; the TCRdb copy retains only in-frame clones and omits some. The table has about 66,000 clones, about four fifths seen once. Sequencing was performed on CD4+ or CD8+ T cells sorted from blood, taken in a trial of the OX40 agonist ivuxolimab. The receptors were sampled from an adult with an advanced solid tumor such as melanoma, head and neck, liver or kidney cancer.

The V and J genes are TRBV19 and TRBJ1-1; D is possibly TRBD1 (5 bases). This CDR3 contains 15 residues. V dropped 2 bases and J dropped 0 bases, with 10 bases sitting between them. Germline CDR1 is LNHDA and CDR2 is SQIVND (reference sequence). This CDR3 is CASSIWDGMNTEAFF. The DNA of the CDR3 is TGTGCCAGTAGTATATGGGACGGCATGAACACTGAAGCTTTCTTT.

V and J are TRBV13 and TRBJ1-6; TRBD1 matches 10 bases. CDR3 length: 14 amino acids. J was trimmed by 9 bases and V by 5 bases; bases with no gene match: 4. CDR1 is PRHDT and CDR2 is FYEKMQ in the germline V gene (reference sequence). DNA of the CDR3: TGTGCCAGCAGCCCCGGGACAGGGGTTTCACCCCTCCACTTT. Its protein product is CASSPGTGVSPLHF.

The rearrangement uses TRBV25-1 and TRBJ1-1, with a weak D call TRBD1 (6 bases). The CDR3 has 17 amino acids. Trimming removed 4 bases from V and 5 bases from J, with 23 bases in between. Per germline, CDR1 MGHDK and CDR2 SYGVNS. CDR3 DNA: TGTGCCAGCAGTGGGATCGGGGGGCGTAATGGATATACTGAAGCTTTCTTT. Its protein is CASSGIGGRNGYTEAFF.

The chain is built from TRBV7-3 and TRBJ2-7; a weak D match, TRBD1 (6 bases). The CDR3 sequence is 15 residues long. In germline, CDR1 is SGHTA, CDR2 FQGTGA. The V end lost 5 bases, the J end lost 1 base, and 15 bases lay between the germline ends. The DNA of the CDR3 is TGTGCCAGCAGCCCCTCCTCCGACAGGTCCTACGAGCAGTACTTC. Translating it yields CASSPSSDRSYEQYF.

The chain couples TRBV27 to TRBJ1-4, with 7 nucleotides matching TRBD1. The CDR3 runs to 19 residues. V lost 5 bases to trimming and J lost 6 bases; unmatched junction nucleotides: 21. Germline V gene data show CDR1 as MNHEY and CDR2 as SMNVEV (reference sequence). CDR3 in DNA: TGTGCCAGCAGTGTAGGCAGGTTGGACAGGCGGTTTGGGGATGAAAAACTGTTTTTT. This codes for CASSVGRLDRRFGDEKLFF.

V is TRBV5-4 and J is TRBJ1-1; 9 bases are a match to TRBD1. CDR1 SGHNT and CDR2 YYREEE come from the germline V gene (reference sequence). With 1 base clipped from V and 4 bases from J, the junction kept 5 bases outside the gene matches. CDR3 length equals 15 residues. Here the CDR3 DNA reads TGTGCCAGCAGCTTGCCCAGACAGGGGGGCACTGAAGCTTTCTTT. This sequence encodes CASSLPRQGGTEAFF. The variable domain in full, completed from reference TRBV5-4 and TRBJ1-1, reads ETGVTQSPTHLIKTRGQQVTLRCSSQSGHNTVSWYQQALGQGPQFIFQYYREEENGRGNFPPRFSGLQFPNYSSELNVNALELDDSALYLCASSLPRQGGTEAFFGQGTRLTVV.

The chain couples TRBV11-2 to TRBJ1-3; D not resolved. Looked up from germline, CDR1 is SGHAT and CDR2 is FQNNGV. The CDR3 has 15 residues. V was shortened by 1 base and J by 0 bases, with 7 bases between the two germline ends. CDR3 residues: CASSLVGFSGNTIYF. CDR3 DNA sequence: TGTGCCAGCAGCTTAGTGGGGTTCTCTGGAAACACCATATATTTT.

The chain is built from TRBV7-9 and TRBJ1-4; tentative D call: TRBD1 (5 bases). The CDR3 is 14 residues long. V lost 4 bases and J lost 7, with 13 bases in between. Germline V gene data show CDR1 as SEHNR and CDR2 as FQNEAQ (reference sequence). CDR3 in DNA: TGTGCCAGCAGCTCCTCGGGGGGGGGTGAAAAACTGTTTTTT. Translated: CASSSSGGGEKLFF.

CDR3 in amino acids: CASSQSPGNYGYTF. Written as DNA, the CDR3 is TGTGCCAGTAGCCAGTCCCCGGGGAACTATGGCTACACCTTC. The chain links TRBV19 to TRBJ1-2; no definite D call. This CDR3 region has 14 residues. Deletions cut 6 bases from V and 2 bases from J, with 13 bases between. From germline, CDR1 is LNHDA and CDR2 SQIVND (reference sequence).

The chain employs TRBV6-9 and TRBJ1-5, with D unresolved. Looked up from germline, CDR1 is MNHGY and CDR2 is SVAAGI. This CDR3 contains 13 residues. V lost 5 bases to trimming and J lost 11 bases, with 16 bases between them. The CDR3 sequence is CASSEAPHGAQHF. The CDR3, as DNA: TGTGCCAGCAGTGAAGCCCCCCATGGAGCCCAGCATTTT.

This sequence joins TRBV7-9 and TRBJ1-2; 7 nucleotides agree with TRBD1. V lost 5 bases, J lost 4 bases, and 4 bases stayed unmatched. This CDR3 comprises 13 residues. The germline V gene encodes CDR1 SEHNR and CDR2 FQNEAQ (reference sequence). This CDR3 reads CASSPRDSYGYTF. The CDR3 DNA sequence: TGTGCCAGCAGCCCCCGGGACAGCTATGGCTACACCTTC.

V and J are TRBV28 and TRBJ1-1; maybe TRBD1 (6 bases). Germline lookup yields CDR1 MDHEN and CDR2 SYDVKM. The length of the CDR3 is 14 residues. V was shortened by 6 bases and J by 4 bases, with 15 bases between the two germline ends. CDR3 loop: CASSTDRPFTEAFF. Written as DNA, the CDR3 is TGTGCCAGCAGCACAGACAGGCCCTTCACTGAAGCTTTCTTT.

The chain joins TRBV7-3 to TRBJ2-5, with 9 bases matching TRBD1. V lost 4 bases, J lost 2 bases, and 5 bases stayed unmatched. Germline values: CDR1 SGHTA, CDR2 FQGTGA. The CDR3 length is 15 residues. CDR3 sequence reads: CASSSGTGKQETQYF. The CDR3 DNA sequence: TGTGCCAGCAGCTCAGGGACAGGGAAACAAGAGACCCAGTACTTC.

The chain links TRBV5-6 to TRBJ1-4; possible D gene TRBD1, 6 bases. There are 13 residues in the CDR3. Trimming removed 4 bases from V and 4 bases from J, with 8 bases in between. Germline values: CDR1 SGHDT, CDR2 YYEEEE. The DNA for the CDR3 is TGTGCCAGCAGCAGACAGGTTAATGAAAAACTGTTTTTT. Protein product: CASSRQVNEKLFF.

The CDR3 coding sequence is TGTGCCAGCAGCCAGGACAGAGCGAACACTGAAGCTTTCTTT. Translation: CASSQDRANTEAFF. The chain joins TRBV7-8 to TRBJ1-1; possible D gene TRBD1, 6 bases. The V gene lost 5 bases and the J gene lost 1 base, with 11 bases spanning the gap. The CDR3 covers 14 residues. The germline V gene has CDR1 SGHVS and CDR2 FQNEAQ.

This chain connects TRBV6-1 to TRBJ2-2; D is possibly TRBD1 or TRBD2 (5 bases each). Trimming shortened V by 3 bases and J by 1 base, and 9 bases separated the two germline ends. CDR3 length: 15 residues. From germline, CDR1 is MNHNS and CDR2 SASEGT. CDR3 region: CASSDRGRNTGELFF. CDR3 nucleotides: TGTGCCAGCAGTGATAGGGGACGGAACACCGGGGAGCTGTTTTTT.

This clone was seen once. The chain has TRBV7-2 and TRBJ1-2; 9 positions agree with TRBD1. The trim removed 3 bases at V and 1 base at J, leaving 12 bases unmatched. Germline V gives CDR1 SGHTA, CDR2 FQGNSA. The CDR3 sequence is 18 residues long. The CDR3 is CASSFPPGQGRGNYGYTF. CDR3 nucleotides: TGTGCCAGCAGCTTCCCCCCGGGACAGGGCCGCGGTAACTATGGCTACACCTTC.

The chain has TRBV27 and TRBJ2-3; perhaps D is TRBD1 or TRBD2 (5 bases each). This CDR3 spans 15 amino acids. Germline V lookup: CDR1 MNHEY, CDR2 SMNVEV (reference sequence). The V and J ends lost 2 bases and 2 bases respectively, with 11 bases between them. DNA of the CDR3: TGTGCCAGCAGTTTAATGGGGGTCGACACAGATACGCAGTATTTT. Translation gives CASSLMGVDTDTQYF.

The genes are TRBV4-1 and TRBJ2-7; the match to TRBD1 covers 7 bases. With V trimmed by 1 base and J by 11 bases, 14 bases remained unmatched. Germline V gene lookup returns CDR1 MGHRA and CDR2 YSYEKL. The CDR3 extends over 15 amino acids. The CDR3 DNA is TGCGCCAGCAGCCAAGCCCCACCCGGAGACAGGGAAGAGTACTTC. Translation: CASSQAPPGDREEYF.

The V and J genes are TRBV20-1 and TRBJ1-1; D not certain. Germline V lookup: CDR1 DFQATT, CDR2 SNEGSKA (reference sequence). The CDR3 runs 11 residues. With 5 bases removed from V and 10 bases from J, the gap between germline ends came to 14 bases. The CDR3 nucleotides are TGCAGTGCTTCCACACCACGGGGAGCTTTCTTT. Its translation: CSASTPRGAFF.

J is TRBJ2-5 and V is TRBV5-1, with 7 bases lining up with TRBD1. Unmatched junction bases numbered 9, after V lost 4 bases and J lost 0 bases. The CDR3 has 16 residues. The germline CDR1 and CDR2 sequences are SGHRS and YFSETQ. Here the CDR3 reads CASSAPRGPYQETQYF. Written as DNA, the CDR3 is TGCGCCAGCAGCGCCCCTAGGGGGCCGTACCAAGAGACCCAGTACTTC.

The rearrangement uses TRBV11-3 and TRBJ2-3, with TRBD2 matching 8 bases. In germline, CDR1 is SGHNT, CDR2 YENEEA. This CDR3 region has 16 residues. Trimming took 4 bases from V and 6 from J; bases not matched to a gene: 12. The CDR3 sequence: CASSWGLAGVADTQYF. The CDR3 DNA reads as TGTGCCAGCAGCTGGGGCCTAGCGGGTGTAGCCGATACGCAGTATTTT.

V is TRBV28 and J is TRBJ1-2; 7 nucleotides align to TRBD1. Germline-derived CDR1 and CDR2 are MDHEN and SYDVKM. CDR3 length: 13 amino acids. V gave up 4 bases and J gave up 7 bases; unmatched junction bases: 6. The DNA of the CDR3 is TGTGCCAGCAGTTCGGGACAGCTTGGTGGCTACACCTTC. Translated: CASSSGQLGGYTF.

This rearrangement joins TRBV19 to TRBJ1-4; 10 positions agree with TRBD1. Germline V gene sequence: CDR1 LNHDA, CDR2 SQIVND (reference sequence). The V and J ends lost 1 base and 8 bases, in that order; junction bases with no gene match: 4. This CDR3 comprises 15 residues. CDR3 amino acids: CASSIVTGGQEKLFF. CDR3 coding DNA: TGTGCCAGTAGTATAGTGACAGGGGGCCAGGAAAAACTGTTTTTT.

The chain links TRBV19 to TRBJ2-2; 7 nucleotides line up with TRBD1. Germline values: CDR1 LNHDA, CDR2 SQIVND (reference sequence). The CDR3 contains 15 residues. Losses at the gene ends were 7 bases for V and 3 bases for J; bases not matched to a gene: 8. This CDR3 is CASKETGFDTGELFF. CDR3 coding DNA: TGTGCCAGTAAGGAGACAGGGTTCGACACCGGGGAGCTGTTTTTT.

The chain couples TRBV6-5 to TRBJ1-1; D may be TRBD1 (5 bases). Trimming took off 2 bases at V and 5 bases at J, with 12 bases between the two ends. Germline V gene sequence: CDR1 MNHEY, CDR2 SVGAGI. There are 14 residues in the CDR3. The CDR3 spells CASSYEGKRTEAFF. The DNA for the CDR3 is TGTGCCAGCAGTTACGAGGGGAAAAGGACTGAAGCTTTCTTT.

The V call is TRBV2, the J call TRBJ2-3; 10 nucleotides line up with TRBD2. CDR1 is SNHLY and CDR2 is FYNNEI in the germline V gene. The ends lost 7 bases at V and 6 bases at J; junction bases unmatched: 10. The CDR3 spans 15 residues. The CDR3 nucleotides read TGTGCCAGCAAGTTTGGTAGCGGGGGGTTTGATACGCAGTATTTT. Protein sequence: CASKFGSGGFDTQYF.

The CDR3 protein is CASSGQPPNEKLFF. The CDR3 DNA is TGTGCCAGCAGTGGACAGCCCCCTAATGAAAAACTGTTTTTT. The chain combines TRBV6-5 with TRBJ1-4, with a tentative D call TRBD1 (6 bases). V was cut by 5 bases and J by 3 bases, with 10 bases left in between. The CDR3 is 14 amino acids. The germline CDR1 and CDR2 sequences are MNHEY and SVGAGI.

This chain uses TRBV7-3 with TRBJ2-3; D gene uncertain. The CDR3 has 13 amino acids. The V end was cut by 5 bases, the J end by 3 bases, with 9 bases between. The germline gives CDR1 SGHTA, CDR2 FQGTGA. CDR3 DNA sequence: TGTGCCAGCAGCCCCGCCGCAACAGATACGCAGTATTTT. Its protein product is CASSPAATDTQYF.

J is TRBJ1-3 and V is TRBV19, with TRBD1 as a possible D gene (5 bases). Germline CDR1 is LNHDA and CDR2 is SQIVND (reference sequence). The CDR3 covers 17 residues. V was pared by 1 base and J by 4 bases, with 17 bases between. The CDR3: CASSIGGTSNIGNTIYF. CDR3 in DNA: TGTGCCAGTAGTATAGGGGGGACCTCGAACATCGGAAACACCATATATTTT.

The CDR3 here is CASSRAAGGSYEQYF. CDR3 nucleotides: TGTGCCAGCAGCCGCGCCGCGGGGGGCAGCTACGAGCAGTACTTC. V gene TRBV27 combines with J gene TRBJ2-7; 8 bases agree with TRBD2. Germline V gene data show CDR1 as MNHEY and CDR2 as SMNVEV (reference sequence). This CDR3 is 15 amino acids long. Unmatched junction bases numbered 10, after V lost 6 bases and J lost 3 bases.